The TCR beta chain described here comes from a study of siplizumab effects on memory and regulatory T cells. V dropped 6 bases and J dropped 10; count of bases not matched to a gene: 7. CDR3 length: 12 residues. Per the germline V gene, CDR1 is LNHDA and CDR2 is SQIVND (reference sequence). Using immunoSEQ multiplex PCR, the repertoire was profiled, and TCRdb retains in-frame clones only, with some absent. This table holds 85,000 to 120,000 clones, 80% to 95% found once. The chain employs TRBV19 and TRBJ1-1; TRBD1 aligns across 8 bases. Source material: CD4+ T cells sorted from blood. The sequence was collected from a human donor in good health. For the CDR3, the DNA is TGTGCCAGTAGAGACAGGGGTTCGGGAGCTTTCTTT. This codes for CASRDRGSGAFF.